A selection of T cell receptor beta chains follows, all from one sample in a study of cytomegalovirus exposure and HLA in healthy donors. Method: immunoSEQ multiplex PCR; TCRdb's copy keeps in-frame clones and lacks some. The sample records about 82,000 clones, 10% being singletons. Sequenced sample: PBMCs. The receptors were gathered from a man in his sixties in good health and CMV-seropositive. Each CDR3 is given with its conserved first and last residue. Each record gives: CDR3 protein, CDR3 DNA, V gene, J gene, D gene, clone size. The D gene is left open where the match is weak. Size values are once, few and many counts, or a class for expanded clones, and some rows have none.

CDR3: CASSSRDSGPFHYGYTF
DNA: TGTGCCAGCAGCTCCCGGGACAGCGGACCTTTTCACTATGGCTACACCTTC
V: TRBV7-6
J: TRBJ1-2
D: TRBD1
size: few

CDR3: CASSMDGTGTLIGELFF
DNA: TGTGCCAGTAGTATGGACGGGACAGGGACTTTAATCGGGGAGCTGTTTTTT
V: TRBV19
J: TRBJ2-2
D: TRBD1
size: few

CDR3: CASSLGDYSYEQYF
DNA: TGTGCCAGCAGCTTAGGGGACTACTCTTACGAGCAGTACTTC
V: TRBV7-9
J: TRBJ2-7
D: TRBD2
size: -

CDR3: CASSSLDKNQPQHF
DNA: TGTGCCAGCAGCTCCCTTGACAAAAATCAGCCCCAGCATTTT
V: TRBV7-6
J: TRBJ1-5
D: -
size: few

CDR3: CASRSDSTNSYNEQFF
DNA: TGTGCCAGCAGAAGCGACAGCACTAATTCCTACAATGAGCAGTTCTTC
V: TRBV2
J: TRBJ2-1
D: -
size: few

CDR3: CASSFGRENSPLHF
DNA: TGTGCCAGCAGTTTCGGCAGGGAAAATTCACCCCTCCACTTT
V: TRBV28
J: TRBJ1-6
D: -
size: -

CDR3: CASSLANRVVGGYTF
DNA: TGTGCCAGCAGCTTAGCTAACAGGGTAGTAGGTGGCTACACCTTC
V: TRBV7-2
J: TRBJ1-2
D: -
size: few

CDR3: CASSWTGKDGYTF
DNA: TGTGCCAGCAGTTGGACAGGGAAGGATGGCTACACCTTC
V: TRBV27
J: TRBJ1-2
D: TRBD1
size: -

CDR3: CASTREGNTGELFF
DNA: TGCGCCAGCACCCGGGAGGGGAACACCGGGGAGCTGTTTTTT
V: TRBV5-1
J: TRBJ2-2
D: TRBD2
size: -

CDR3: CASSPQVAVLSYEQYF
DNA: TGTGCCAGCTCACCACAGGTAGCGGTCCTATCCTACGAGCAGTACTTC
V: TRBV18
J: TRBJ2-7
D: -
size: -

CDR3: CASSRKTDYGYTF
DNA: TGTGCCAGTAGTCGCAAAACGGACTATGGCTACACCTTC
V: TRBV19
J: TRBJ1-2
D: -
size: -

CDR3: CASSQDQAGGVSIYGYTF
DNA: TGCGCCAGCAGCCAAGATCAGGCAGGGGGCGTTAGTATCTATGGCTACACCTTC
V: TRBV4-1
J: TRBJ1-2
D: TRBD1
size: -

CDR3: CASSLPGQYGYTF
DNA: TGTGCCAGCAGCCTCCCGGGACAATATGGCTACACCTTC
V: TRBV28
J: TRBJ1-2
D: -
size: few

CDR3: CASSLTGLAQETQYF
DNA: TGTGCCAGCAGCTTAACGGGACTAGCACAAGAGACCCAGTACTTC
V: TRBV7-9
J: TRBJ2-5
D: TRBD2
size: -

CDR3: CAWSGQGAGYTEAFF
DNA: TGTGCCTGGAGTGGACAGGGGGCAGGGTACACTGAAGCTTTCTTT
V: TRBV30
J: TRBJ1-1
D: TRBD1
size: few

CDR3: CASSFDSSTDTQYF
DNA: TGTGCCAGCAGCTTCGACAGTAGCACAGATACGCAGTATTTT
V: TRBV11-3
J: TRBJ2-3
D: -
size: -

CDR3: CASSLTAPLSNEKLFF
DNA: TGTGCCAGCAGTTTGACAGCACCTCTATCAAATGAAAAACTGTTTTTT
V: TRBV27
J: TRBJ1-4
D: -
size: -

CDR3: CASSFGRRETQYF
DNA: TGTGCCAGCAGCTTTGGGAGGAGGGAGACCCAGTACTTC
V: TRBV5-6
J: TRBJ2-5
D: -
size: -

CDR3: CASSTSSSYNEQFF
DNA: TGTGCCAGCAGTACTAGCTCCTCCTACAATGAGCAGTTCTTC
V: TRBV6-5
J: TRBJ2-1
D: -
size: many

CDR3: CASSGRLRGNYEQYF
DNA: TGTGCCAGCAGTGGCCGGCTTAGGGGGAATTACGAGCAGTACTTC
V: TRBV6-5
J: TRBJ2-7
D: -
size: -

CDR3: CASSLSNRQSTDTQYF
DNA: TGCGCCAGCAGCTTGTCGAACAGGCAGAGCACAGATACGCAGTATTTT
V: TRBV5-1
J: TRBJ2-3
D: -
size: few

CDR3: CASSLDSQETQYF
DNA: TGTGCCAGCAGCTTGGACAGCCAAGAGACCCAGTACTTC
V: TRBV5-4
J: TRBJ2-5
D: -
size: -

CDR3: CASSFPLSNQPQHF
DNA: TGTGCCAGCAGTTTCCCCCTTAGCAATCAGCCCCAGCATTTT
V: TRBV28
J: TRBJ1-5
D: -
size: -

CDR3: CASSPSLGAGGGETQYF
DNA: TGTGCCAGCTCACCCTCCTTAGGAGCGGGAGGGGGTGAGACCCAGTACTTC
V: TRBV18
J: TRBJ2-5
D: TRBD2
size: few

CDR3: CAISTGNTGELFF
DNA: TGTGCCATCAGCACAGGGAACACCGGGGAGCTGTTTTTT
V: TRBV10-3
J: TRBJ2-2
D: -
size: -

CDR3: CASRPGTGGEETQYF
DNA: TGTGCCAGCAGGCCCGGGACAGGGGGCGAAGAGACCCAGTACTTC
V: TRBV7-9
J: TRBJ2-5
D: TRBD1
size: medium-sized

CDR3: CASRATNEKLFF
DNA: TGTGCCAGCCGGGCAACTAATGAAAAACTGTTTTTT
V: TRBV28
J: TRBJ1-4
D: -
size: few

CDR3: CAISESQGRTEAFF
DNA: TGTGCCATCAGTGAGTCCCAGGGAAGGACTGAAGCTTTCTTT
V: TRBV10-3
J: TRBJ1-1
D: -
size: few

CDR3: CASSLKIHKAFF
DNA: TGTGCCAGCAGTTTAAAAATCCACAAAGCTTTCTTT
V: TRBV28
J: TRBJ1-1
D: -
size: few

CDR3: CASSLDSRSGNTIYF
DNA: TGTGCCAGCAGTTTGGACTCCCGCTCTGGAAACACCATATATTTT
V: TRBV7-3
J: TRBJ1-3
D: -
size: -

CDR3: CASSPRSGKGTDTQYF
DNA: TGTGCCAGCAGTCCCCGGTCAGGGAAGGGCACAGATACGCAGTATTTT
V: TRBV6-6
J: TRBJ2-3
D: -
size: few

CDR3: CAIMAGSGYEQYF
DNA: TGTGCCATCATGGCGGGAAGTGGATACGAGCAGTACTTC
V: TRBV10-3
J: TRBJ2-7
D: -
size: -

CDR3: CASSLDSGYNEQFF
DNA: TGTGCTAGCAGCTTAGATAGCGGTTACAATGAGCAGTTCTTC
V: TRBV7-7
J: TRBJ2-1
D: -
size: few

CDR3: CASRPTGGLTEAFF
DNA: TGTGCCAGCAGGCCGACAGGGGGCCTTACTGAAGCTTTCTTT
V: TRBV27
J: TRBJ1-1
D: TRBD1
size: few

CDR3: CASRGQGPYGYTF
DNA: TGTGCCAGCAGAGGACAGGGGCCCTATGGCTACACCTTC
V: TRBV2
J: TRBJ1-2
D: TRBD1
size: -

CDR3: CASSPSGTRVHNEQFF
DNA: TGTGCCAGCAGCCCCTCCGGGACTAGAGTCCACAATGAGCAGTTCTTC
V: TRBV7-9
J: TRBJ2-1
D: TRBD2
size: few

CDR3: CASSPGQGSHEQYF
DNA: TGTGCCAGTAGTCCGGGACAGGGGAGCCACGAGCAGTACTTC
V: TRBV19
J: TRBJ2-7
D: TRBD1
size: few

CDR3: CASSIGQVGTGELFF
DNA: TGTGCCAGTAGTATAGGGCAGGTCGGTACCGGGGAGCTGTTTTTT
V: TRBV19
J: TRBJ2-2
D: -
size: -

CDR3: CASSSGLTGPRADTQYF
DNA: TGTGCCAGCAGCTCGGGACTAACGGGGCCCCGCGCAGATACGCAGTATTTT
V: TRBV5-4
J: TRBJ2-3
D: TRBD2
size: -

CDR3: CASSLVAAEAFF
DNA: TGTGCCAGCAGCTTAGTGGCAGCTGAAGCTTTCTTT
V: TRBV7-8
J: TRBJ1-1
D: -
size: -

CDR3: CASRGQGWTGELFF
DNA: TGTGCCAGTAGGGGACAGGGTTGGACCGGGGAGCTGTTTTTT
V: TRBV19
J: TRBJ2-2
D: TRBD1
size: -

CDR3: CAWTTGGGYTF
DNA: TGTGCCTGGACGACAGGGGGGGGCTACACCTTC
V: TRBV30
J: TRBJ1-2
D: TRBD1
size: few